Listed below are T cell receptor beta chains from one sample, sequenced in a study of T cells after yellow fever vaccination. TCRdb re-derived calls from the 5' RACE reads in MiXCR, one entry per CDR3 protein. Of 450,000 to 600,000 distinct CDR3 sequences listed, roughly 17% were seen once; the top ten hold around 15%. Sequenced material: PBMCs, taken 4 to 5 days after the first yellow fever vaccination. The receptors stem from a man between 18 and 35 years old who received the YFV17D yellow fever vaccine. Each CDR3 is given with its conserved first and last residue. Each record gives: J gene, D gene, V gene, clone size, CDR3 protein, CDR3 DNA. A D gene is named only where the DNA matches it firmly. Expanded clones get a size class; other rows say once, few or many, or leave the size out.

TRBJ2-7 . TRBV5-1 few CASSLLGGGYEQYF TGCGCCAGCAGCTTGTTGGGAGGGGGCTACGAGCAGTACTTC
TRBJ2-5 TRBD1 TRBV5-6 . CASSFKPPGGALGGTQYF TGTGCCAGCAGCTTTAAACCCCCAGGGGGCGCTTTAGGGGGGACCCAGTACTTC
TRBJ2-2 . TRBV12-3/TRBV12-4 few CASRQQSTGELFF TGTGCCAGCAGGCAACAGAGCACCGGGGAGCTGTTTTTT
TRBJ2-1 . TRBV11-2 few CASSFLSGDNEQFF TGTGCCAGCAGCTTCCTTTCCGGGGACAATGAGCAGTTCTTC
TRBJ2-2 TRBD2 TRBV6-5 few CASSYPSGGFGELFF TGTGCCAGCAGTTACCCTAGCGGGGGATTCGGGGAGCTGTTTTTT
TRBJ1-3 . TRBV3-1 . CASSQVWSVDSGNTIYF TGTGCCAGCAGCCAAGTGTGGAGCGTCGACTCTGGAAACACCATATATTTT
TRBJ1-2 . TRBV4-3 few CASSQSDHRAGYTF TGCGCCAGCAGCCAAAGTGACCACAGGGCGGGCTACACCTTC
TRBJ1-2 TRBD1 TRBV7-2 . CASSLGEQGAYGYTF TGTGCCAGCAGCTTAGGGGAACAGGGGGCCTATGGCTACACCTTC
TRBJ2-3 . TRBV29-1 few CSVAGGKRDTQYF TGCAGCGTTGCGGGGGGCAAAAGAGATACGCAGTATTTT
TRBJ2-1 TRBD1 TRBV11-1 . CASNIPQMNRGLGSYNEQFF TGTGCCAGCAACATTCCCCAAATGAACAGGGGATTGGGCTCCTACAATGAGCAGTTCTTC
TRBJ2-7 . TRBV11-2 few CASSSDFGLNYEQYF TGTGCCAGCAGCTCAGATTTCGGACTGAATTACGAGCAGTACTTC
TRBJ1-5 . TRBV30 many CAWSTDTGLNQPQHF TGTGCCTGGAGTACAGATACAGGGCTCAATCAGCCCCAGCATTTT
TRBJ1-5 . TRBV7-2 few CASSLVPFRDSNQPQHF TGTGCCAGCAGCTTAGTACCCTTCCGAGATAGCAATCAGCCCCAGCATTTT
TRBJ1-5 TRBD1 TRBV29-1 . CSVEDRGTNQPQHF TGCAGCGTAGAAGACAGGGGCACGAATCAGCCCCAGCATTTT
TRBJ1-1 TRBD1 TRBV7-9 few CASSRDTGATEAFF TGTGCCAGCAGCCGGGATACAGGGGCCACTGAAGCTTTCTTT
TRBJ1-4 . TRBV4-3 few CASSQDERNLEKLFF TGCGCCAGCAGCCAAGATGAGAGAAACCTTGAAAAACTGTTTTTT
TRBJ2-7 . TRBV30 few CAWSGHPQRYEQYF TGTGCCTGGAGTGGACACCCTCAGAGGTACGAGCAGTACTTC
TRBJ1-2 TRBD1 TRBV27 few CASSPWTGNIGYTF TGTGCCAGCAGTCCATGGACAGGGAATATTGGCTACACCTTC
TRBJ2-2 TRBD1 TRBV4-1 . CASSQVLGQGSNTGELFF TGCGCCAGCAGCCAAGTATTGGGACAGGGTTCGAACACCGGGGAGCTGTTTTTT
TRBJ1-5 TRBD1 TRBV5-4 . CASSRDRLEPQHF TGTGCCAGCAGCAGGGACAGGCTCGAGCCCCAGCATTTT
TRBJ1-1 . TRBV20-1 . CSARGQTVAAEAFF TGCAGTGCTAGAGGTCAGACAGTCGCGGCTGAAGCTTTCTTT
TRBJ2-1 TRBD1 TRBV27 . CASSTRDSNNEQFF TGTGCCAGCAGTACTCGGGACAGTAACAATGAGCAGTTCTTC
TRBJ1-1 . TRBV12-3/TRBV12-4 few CASSPGGPGTEAFF TGTGCCAGCAGCCCCGGGGGGCCCGGGACTGAAGCTTTCTTT
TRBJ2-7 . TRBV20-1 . CSARAGGAMSYEQYF TGCAGTGCTAGAGCGGGCGGGGCCATGTCCTACGAGCAGTACTTC
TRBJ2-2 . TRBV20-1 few CSARDPGGGGELFF TGCAGTGCTAGAGATCCTGGAGGGGGCGGGGAGCTGTTTTTT
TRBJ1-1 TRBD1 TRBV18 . CASSRDRDATEAFF TGTGCCAGCTCACGGGACAGGGACGCGACTGAAGCTTTCTTT
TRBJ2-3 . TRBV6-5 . CASSYQAIFADTQYF TGTGCCAGCAGTTACCAAGCCATTTTCGCAGATACGCAGTATTTT
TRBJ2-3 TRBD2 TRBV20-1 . CSASGLAGGRTDTQYF TGCAGTGCTAGCGGTCTAGCGGGGGGCCGCACAGATACGCAGTATTTT
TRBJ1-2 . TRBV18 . CASSGRADYGYTF TGTGCCAGCTCGGGCAGGGCGGACTATGGCTACACCTTC
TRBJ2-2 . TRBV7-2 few CASSLSVSGELFF TGTGCCAGCAGCCTTAGCGTATCCGGGGAGCTGTTTTTT
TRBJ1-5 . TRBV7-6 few CASSLDGGVQPQHF TGTGCCAGCAGCTTAGATGGGGGTGTACAGCCCCAGCATTTT
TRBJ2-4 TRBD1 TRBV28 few CASSFLDRPKNIQYF TGTGCCAGCAGTTTTTTGGACAGGCCAAAAAACATTCAGTACTTC
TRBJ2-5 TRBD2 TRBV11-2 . CASGEVGGTKETQYF TGTGCCAGCGGAGAGGTCGGGGGGACCAAAGAGACCCAGTACTTC